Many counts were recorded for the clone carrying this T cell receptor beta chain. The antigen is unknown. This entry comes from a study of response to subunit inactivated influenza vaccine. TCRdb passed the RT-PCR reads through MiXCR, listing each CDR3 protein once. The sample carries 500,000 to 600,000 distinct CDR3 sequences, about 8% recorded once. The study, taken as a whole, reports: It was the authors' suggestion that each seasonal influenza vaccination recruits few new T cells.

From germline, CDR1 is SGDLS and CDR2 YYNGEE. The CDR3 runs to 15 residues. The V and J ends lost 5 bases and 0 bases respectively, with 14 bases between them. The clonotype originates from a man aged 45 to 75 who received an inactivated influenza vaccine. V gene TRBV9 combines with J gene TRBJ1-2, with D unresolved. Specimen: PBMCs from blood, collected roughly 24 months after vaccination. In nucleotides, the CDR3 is TGTGCCAGCAGTCTCGGGCTTACCTCTAACTATGGCTACACCTTC. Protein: CASSLGLTSNYGYTF.